This is a list of T cell receptor beta chains from one sample in a study of blood T cell repertoires in COVID-19. The assay was immunoSEQ multiplex PCR, and TCRdb's table has in-frame clones only and misses some. The table lists fewer than 400,000 clones, approximately 90% of them singletons. The sequenced sample was PBMCs or T cells enriched from blood (not recorded which). Every receptor here comes from a man aged 30-40 years who had recovered from COVID-19. The CDR3 runs from the conserved cysteine through the conserved F or W. The D gene is left open where the match is weak. A clone size is listed for some rows: how often the clone was seen (once, few, many), or a class if it is expanded.

>TRBD1|16|TRBV7-9|TRBJ2-7|NA
TGTGCCAGCAGCTCGACAGGGTCCCTCAGCTCCTACGAGCAGTACTTC
CASSSTGSLSSYEQYF
>TRBD1|13|TRBV24-1|TRBJ1-1|few
TGTGCCACCAGGGGACAGCCTAACACTGAAGCTTTCTTT
CATRGQPNTEAFF
>TRBD2|13|TRBV27|TRBJ2-3|NA
TGTGCCAGCAGTTGGGGGACTAGGGATACGCAGTATTTT
CASSWGTRDTQYF
>NA|18|TRBV3-1/TRBV3-2|TRBJ2-3|NA
TGTGCCAGCAGCCAACTTTGGGGGCAAGGGGGGGGCACAGATACGCAGTATTTT
CASSQLWGQGGGTDTQYF
>NA|17|TRBV7-2|TRBJ2-1|once
TGTGCCAGCAGCTTAGCGGTCCGGAGAGGTATATACAATGAGCAGTTCTTC
CASSLAVRRGIYNEQFF
>NA|12|TRBV19|TRBJ1-2|NA
TGTGCCAGTAGCCAGGGGCGGGCTGGCTACACCTTC
CASSQGRAGYTF
>NA|14|TRBV27|TRBJ2-7|NA
TGTGCCAGCAGGACAGCTTTAGGTTCCTACGAGCAGTACTTC
CASRTALGSYEQYF
>NA|15|TRBV15|TRBJ2-4|once
TGTGCCACCAGCAGACAACAGGGTGTCGGGAACATTCAGTACTTC
CATSRQQGVGNIQYF
>TRBD1|15|TRBV15|TRBJ1-3|NA
TGTGCCACCAGCCCCGGGACAGTCTCTGGAAACACCATATATTTT
CATSPGTVSGNTIYF
>TRBD2|13|TRBV4-1|TRBJ2-7|NA
TGCGCCAGCAGCCAACTTTTTGGGGGGGGGCAGTACTTC
CASSQLFGGGQYF
>TRBD1|14|TRBV30|TRBJ1-4|few
TGTGCCTGGAGTGTAAGGACAGGGAATAGAAAACTGTTTTTT
CAWSVRTGNRKLFF
>NA|16|TRBV7-6|TRBJ2-3|NA
TGTGCCAGCAGCTTAGCGCCCCCCACAAGCACAGATACGCAGTATTTT
CASSLAPPTSTDTQYF
>NA|13|TRBV19|TRBJ1-1|NA
TGTGCCAGTAGTCCGCCCAGCGGCACTGAAGCTTTCTTT
CASSPPSGTEAFF
>NA|12|TRBV29-1|TRBJ1-2|NA
TGCAGCGTGACATCCTCCGGCCATGGCTACACCTTC
CSVTSSGHGYTF
>NA|12|TRBV28|TRBJ1-4|NA
TGTGCCAGCAGGACGGGAAGGGAAAAACTGTTTTTT
CASRTGREKLFF
>TRBD1|16|TRBV10-3|TRBJ1-1|NA
TGTGCCATCACTGCGGACAGGCTACACGCGAACACTGAAGCTTTCTTT
CAITADRLHANTEAFF
>TRBD1|15|TRBV6-6|TRBJ1-2|once
TGTGCCAGCAGTGGGGGACAGACGAAGAACTATGGCTACACCTTC
CASSGGQTKNYGYTF
>TRBD1|16|TRBV5-1|TRBJ1-1|NA
TGCGCCAGCAGCTTGGCAGGGGGTGGCCTGAACACTGAAGCTTTCTTT
CASSLAGGGLNTEAFF
>TRBD1|15|TRBV6-5|TRBJ1-5|NA
TGTGCCAGCAGTTACCCTGGACAGGACTATCAGCCCCAGCATTTT
CASSYPGQDYQPQHF
>NA|16|TRBV4-2|TRBJ1-4|NA
TGTGCCAGCAGCCTGACAGGAAAGGGGACTAATGAAAAACTGTTTTTT
CASSLTGKGTNEKLFF
>NA|12|TRBV15|TRBJ1-2|NA
TGTGCCACCAGCAGGGAACCAGGTGGCTACACCTTC
CATSREPGGYTF
>NA|14|TRBV18|TRBJ1-1|NA
TGTGCCAGCTCACCGCTCGAGGGGAACACTGAAGCTTTCTTT
CASSPLEGNTEAFF
>TRBD1|16|TRBV27|TRBJ1-4|NA
TGTGCCAGCAGTCAAGACAGGGTTGGGATCAATGAAAAACTGTTTTTT
CASSQDRVGINEKLFF
>NA|16|TRBV5-1|TRBJ2-2|NA
TGCGCCAGCAGCTTGGAGACAGGCTGGAACACCGGGGAGCTGTTTTTT
CASSLETGWNTGELFF
>TRBD2|14|TRBV6-5|TRBJ2-1|NA
TGTGCCAGCAGGACTAGCGGGTTTGGGAATGAGCAGTTCTTC
CASRTSGFGNEQFF
>NA|16|TRBV18|TRBJ2-1|NA
TGTGCCAGCTCACCATTCCAGGGCCAAGTCCACAATGAGCAGTTCTTC
CASSPFQGQVHNEQFF
>NA|13|TRBV11-2|TRBJ1-1|NA
TGTGCCAGCAGCTGGACTTGGAACACTGAAGCTTTCTTT
CASSWTWNTEAFF
>NA|13|TRBV6-5|TRBJ1-1|NA
TGTGCCAGCAGTTACGGCATTTGGGGGGGAGCTTTCTTT
CASSYGIWGGAFF
>TRBD2|15|TRBV11-3|TRBJ2-1|NA
TGTGCCAGCAGCTTCACTAGCGAAATCTCCAATGAGCAGTTCTTC
CASSFTSEISNEQFF
>TRBD2|15|TRBV27|TRBJ2-7|NA
TGTGCCAGCAGTTCCCCGACTAGCGGGTCCTACGAGCAGTACTTC
CASSSPTSGSYEQYF
>TRBD1|15|TRBV27|TRBJ1-2|NA
TGTGCCAGCAGTTTGATGGGACAGGGTAACTATGGCTACACCTTC
CASSLMGQGNYGYTF
>NA|15|TRBV18|TRBJ2-5|NA
TGTGCCAGCTCACCACCAAGTGGGGCCCGAGAGACCCAGTACTTC
CASSPPSGARETQYF
>TRBD1|14|TRBV5-1|TRBJ1-1|once
TGCGCCAGCAGCTTGGATCAGGGGGGCACTGAAGCTTTCTTT
CASSLDQGGTEAFF
>TRBD2|15|TRBV5-8|TRBJ2-7|NA
TGTGCCAGCAGCTGGGATCTAGGGACTACCTACGAGCAGTACTTC
CASSWDLGTTYEQYF
>TRBD1|15|TRBV6-1|TRBJ1-2|NA
TGTGCCAGCAGTGACCTGGGTGGACAGGGACGGGGCTACACCTTC
CASSDLGGQGRGYTF
>TRBD1|12|TRBV30|TRBJ1-1|NA
TGTGCCTTGGGACAGGGTTACACTGAAGCTTTCTTT
CALGQGYTEAFF
>TRBD1|14|TRBV12-5|TRBJ1-6|NA
TGTGCTAGTGGTAAGGGACAGGGGTACTCACCCCTCCACTTT
CASGKGQGYSPLHF
>NA|14|TRBV5-1|TRBJ2-7|NA
TGCGCCAGCAGCCCACAGACAGGTAGCCTCGAGCAGTACTTC
CASSPQTGSLEQYF
>TRBD1|13|TRBV28|TRBJ1-2|NA
TGTGCCAGCATCTCGACAGGGCTCTATGGCTACACCTTC
CASISTGLYGYTF
>TRBD2|18|TRBV7-9|TRBJ2-6|NA
TGTGCCAGCAGCAACGGACTAGCGGGGGCCTCTGGGGCCAACGTCCTGACTTTC
CASSNGLAGASGANVLTF
>TRBD1|14|TRBV6-5|TRBJ2-7|NA
TGTGCCAGCATAAGGGACAGGGGCACCTACGAGCAGTACTTC
CASIRDRGTYEQYF
>TRBD1|16|TRBV16|TRBJ2-7|NA
TGTGCCAGCAGCCAAACGCTACCGGGACAGGGGGTTGAGCAGTACTTC
CASSQTLPGQGVEQYF
>TRBD1|16|TRBV28|TRBJ2-5|NA
TGTGCCAGCAGTCCCCCCGGGACAGGGGTCCAAGAGACCCAGTACTTC
CASSPPGTGVQETQYF
>NA|16|TRBV5-1|TRBJ1-3|NA
TGCGCCAGCAGCTTGGGAATGGGGGGCTCTGGAAACACCATATATTTT
CASSLGMGGSGNTIYF
>NA|16|TRBV7-9|TRBJ1-6|once
TGTGCCAGCAGCTCGGACAGCAGCTCCTATAATTCACCCCTCCACTTT
CASSSDSSSYNSPLHF
>NA|15|TRBV11-2|TRBJ2-7|NA
TGTGCCAGCAGCTTAGTTCCACTCAGGGGTTACGAGCAGTACTTC
CASSLVPLRGYEQYF
>NA|14|TRBV11-2|TRBJ1-5|NA
TGTGCCAGCAGCTTACAAGGGGCACATCAGCCCCAGCATTTT
CASSLQGAHQPQHF
>TRBD1|15|TRBV18|TRBJ1-2|NA
TGTGCCAGCTCACCCCCCCAGGGGGAGATCTATGGCTACACCTTC
CASSPPQGEIYGYTF
>NA|14|TRBV7-9|TRBJ1-4|few
TGTGCCAGCAGCCCCAGGGCAACTAATGAAAAACTGTTTTTT
CASSPRATNEKLFF
>TRBD1|12|TRBV3-1/TRBV3-2|TRBJ2-7|NA
TGTGCCAGCAGCCAAGGGACAGGGGAGCAGTACTTC
CASSQGTGEQYF
>NA|14|TRBV7-2|TRBJ2-3|NA
TGTGCCAGCAGCTCCACTAGTAGCACAGATACGCAGTATTTT
CASSSTSSTDTQYF
>TRBD1|14|TRBV10-2|TRBJ2-2|NA
TGCGCCAGCAGTAGGACAGGGGGCGCCGGGGAGCTGTTTTTT
CASSRTGGAGELFF